The text below deals with one TCR beta chain. Antigen: not known. The data derive from a study of CD8+ T cells in alopecia areata. Whole-study findings and limits: Especially in alopecia totalis/universalis, lesional scalp showed greater clonality than normal scalp did.

RNA extraction and reverse transcription yielded cDNA as sequencing template. Clones were read by immunoSEQ multiplex PCR, and TCRdb kept only the in-frame ones, dropping some. The sample includes approximately 210,000 clones, more than 55% seen only once; the top ten take about 3%. CDR3 size: 17 residues. In germline, CDR1 is LGHNA, CDR2 YSLEER. V was shortened by 0 bases and J by 9 bases, with 18 bases between the two germline ends. Indicated treatment: oral pan-JAK inhibitor, 5-10 mg twice daily. The sequence came from a human donor with alopecia areata. The genes are TRBV4-3 and TRBJ1-6; no clear D gene. The sample was CD4+ T cells sorted from blood, taken at week 4, from a patient treated with tofacitinib. CDR3 in DNA: TGCGCCAGCAGCCAAGATTCAGGATCCGGATACCGTTCACCCCTCCACTTT. The encoded protein is CASSQDSGSGYRSPLHF.